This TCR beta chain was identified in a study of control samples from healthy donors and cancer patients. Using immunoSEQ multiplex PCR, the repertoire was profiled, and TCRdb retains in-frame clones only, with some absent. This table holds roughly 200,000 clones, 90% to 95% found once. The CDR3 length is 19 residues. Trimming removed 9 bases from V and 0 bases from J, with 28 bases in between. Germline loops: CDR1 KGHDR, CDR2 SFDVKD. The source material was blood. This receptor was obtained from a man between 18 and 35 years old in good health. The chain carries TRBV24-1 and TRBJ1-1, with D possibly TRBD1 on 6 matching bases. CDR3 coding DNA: TGTGCCACCCGCAAAGTTGAAGGGACGGGGGGCCTCATGAACACTGAAGCTTTCTTT. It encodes CATRKVEGTGGLMNTEAFF.